The clone carrying this T cell receptor (beta chain) turned up a few times. Its antigen is not known. The PCR contained 60 Vbeta and 13 Jbeta primers. Measured with immunoSEQ multiplex PCR; TCRdb has only the in-frame clones, and not every one. The sample shows about 190,000 clones, roughly 80% of them seen only once. These data originate in a study of cytomegalovirus exposure and HLA in healthy donors. Study-level points and caveats: Segments of the TCR beta V type were, in most cases, productive about 90% or about 30% of the time in an earlier analysis.

The sequence was obtained from a woman under 40 in good health and CMV-seropositive. Source material: PBMCs.

As DNA, the CDR3 is TGTGCCAGCAGCACCTCTGGCGGGGGCTGGTGGGGTGAGCAGTTCTTC. This codes for CASSTSGGGWWGEQFF. This rearrangement joins TRBV9 to TRBJ2-1, with D maybe TRBD2 (7 bases). Trimming took off 4 bases at V and 9 bases at J, with 23 bases between the two ends. Germline V gene lookup returns CDR1 SGDLS and CDR2 YYNGEE. The CDR3 spans 16 residues.